Reported below is one T cell receptor beta chain. V lost 6 bases to trimming and J lost 2 bases; unmatched junction nucleotides: 6. This CDR3 is 14 amino acids long. CDR1 is SQVTM, CDR2 ANQGSEA, per germline. This sample was taken from a study of blood T cell repertoires in COVID-19. Original data processing: Quantification of nucleated cells was approximated via reference gene primer amplification. The assay was immunoSEQ multiplex PCR, and TCRdb's table has in-frame clones only and misses some. V and J calls and clone size follow that table, whereas D and trimming were derived from the DNA. The sample shows under 200,000 clones, 90% of them seen only once.

This clonotype was obtained from a middle-aged man with acute or convalescent COVID-19. Sequences were obtained from peripheral blood. This rearrangement joins TRBV29-1 to TRBJ2-3; 9 positions agree with TRBD2. The CDR3 coding sequence is TGCAGCGTAACAGGACTAGCGAACACAGATACGCAGTATTTT. This sequence encodes CSVTGLANTDTQYF.